The rows below give T cell receptor beta chains drawn from one sample of a study of cytomegalovirus exposure and HLA in healthy donors. Repertoires were generated with immunoSEQ multiplex PCR, while TCRdb's copy carries only in-frame clones and drops some. The data show roughly 120,000 clones, with 86% seen just once and about 1.7% held by the top ten. Sequencing was carried out using PBMCs. The receptors were gathered from a man in his forties in good health and CMV-seronegative. Both conserved end residues are part of each CDR3. Each record gives: clone size, J gene, V gene, D gene, CDR3 protein, CDR3 DNA. D genes are given only for firm matches. Size tells how often a clone was seen (once, few, many) or the class of an expanded clone, and some rows leave it out.

>many|TRBJ1-3|TRBV7-9|TRBD1
CASSLGQGRNTIYF
TGTGCCAGCAGCTTGGGACAGGGACGAAACACCATATATTTT
>few|TRBJ1-4|TRBV5-1|.
CASSLDPQGKTEKRFF
TGCGCCAGCAGCTTGGACCCACAGGGAAAGACTGAAAAACGGTTTTTT
>few|TRBJ1-1|TRBV5-1|.
CASSFRGLWNTEAFF
TGCGCCAGCAGCTTTCGGGGACTTTGGAACACTGAAGCTTTCTTT
>few|TRBJ2-5|TRBV7-2|TRBD2
CASSLLASGGAGTQYF
TGTGCCAGCAGCTTATTGGCTAGCGGGGGGGCGGGGACCCAGTACTTC
>.|TRBJ1-2|TRBV18|TRBD1
CASSPGQGDSYGYTF
TGTGCCAGCTCACCGGGACAGGGTGATTCCTATGGCTACACCTTC
>.|TRBJ2-7|TRBV4-3|.
CASSSTENTVVPYEQYF
TGCGCCAGCAGCTCAACGGAGAACACTGTTGTCCCCTACGAGCAGTACTTC
>.|TRBJ1-2|TRBV27|.
CASSSGGGYTF
TGTGCCAGCAGTTCCGGGGGTGGCTACACCTTC
>.|TRBJ2-7|TRBV18|TRBD2
CASSPPGGSYEQYF
TGTGCCAGCTCACCCCCCGGGGGGAGCTACGAGCAGTACTTC
>.|TRBJ1-1|TRBV6-5|TRBD1
CASSFNRGTNTEAFF
TGTGCCAGCAGTTTTAACAGGGGAACGAACACTGAAGCTTTCTTT
>.|TRBJ1-2|TRBV29-1|.
CSVEWSGFYGYTF
TGCAGCGTTGAATGGTCGGGGTTTTATGGCTACACCTTC
>once|TRBJ1-6|TRBV5-1|TRBD1
CASSGQGLSNSPLHF
TGCGCCAGCAGCGGACAGGGCCTGTCCAATTCACCCCTCCACTTT
>.|TRBJ1-1|TRBV5-4|.
CASRVGLATEAFF
TGTGCCAGCCGAGTCGGGTTGGCCACTGAAGCTTTCTTT
>.|TRBJ1-5|TRBV2|.
CASSPQGQGNQPQHF
TGTGCCAGCAGTCCGCAGGGCCAGGGCAATCAGCCCCAGCATTTT
>.|TRBJ2-4|TRBV27|TRBD2
CATYSGLENIQYF
TGTGCCACTTATTCGGGACTAGAAAACATTCAGTACTTC
>.|TRBJ1-1|TRBV29-1|.
CSVGFTRYDTEAFF
TGCAGCGTTGGGTTCACGAGATATGACACTGAAGCTTTCTTT
>.|TRBJ1-1|TRBV4-2|TRBD1
CASSPLADRGSGTEAFF
TGTGCCAGCAGCCCTCTGGCGGACAGGGGGTCGGGTACTGAAGCTTTCTTT
>.|TRBJ2-7|TRBV29-1|TRBD1
CSFWDSFGEQYF
TGCAGCTTTTGGGACAGTTTTGGGGAGCAGTACTTC
>.|TRBJ2-5|TRBV27|TRBD2
CASSSSGGQETQYF
TGTGCCAGCAGTTCAAGCGGGGGGCAAGAGACCCAGTACTTC
>once|TRBJ2-6|TRBV5-4|TRBD1
CASSIQGSGANVLTF
TGTGCCAGCAGCATACAGGGGTCTGGGGCCAACGTCCTGACTTTC
>.|TRBJ1-2|TRBV29-1|TRBD1
CSVDELTGGNYGYTF
TGCAGCGTTGACGAGCTGACAGGGGGGAACTATGGCTACACCTTC
>.|TRBJ2-7|TRBV5-1|TRBD1
CASSWDDRGYEQYF
TGCGCCAGCAGCTGGGACGACAGGGGCTACGAGCAGTACTTC
>.|TRBJ1-4|TRBV7-9|.
CASSLDSWAATNEKLFF
TGTGCCAGCAGCTTAGACTCCTGGGCCGCAACTAATGAAAAACTGTTTTTT
>.|TRBJ2-3|TRBV5-1|TRBD2
CASSLQPGTGGTDTQYF
TGCGCCAGCAGCTTGCAACCCGGGACGGGGGGGACAGATACGCAGTATTTT
>.|TRBJ1-1|TRBV18|.
CASSPQSPAAFF
TGTGCCAGCTCACCACAGAGCCCTGCAGCTTTCTTT
>.|TRBJ1-3|TRBV15|.
CATSGLTDAGNTIYF
TGTGCCACCAGCGGACTAACAGACGCCGGAAACACCATATATTTT
>.|TRBJ1-5|TRBV28|.
CASSLAGSNQPQHF
TGTGCCAGCAGTTTAGCAGGGTCCAATCAGCCCCAGCATTTT
>.|TRBJ1-1|TRBV7-9|.
CASSNQGAEAFF
TGTGCCAGCAGCAATCAGGGCGCTGAAGCTTTCTTT
>.|TRBJ2-2|TRBV6-1|.
CASSALLNTGELFF
TGTGCCAGCAGTGCCTTATTGAACACCGGGGAGCTGTTTTTT
>once|TRBJ1-5|TRBV7-9|TRBD1
CASSLVGQGGQPQHF
TGTGCCAGCAGCTTGGTCGGACAGGGAGGGCAGCCCCAGCATTTT
>.|TRBJ2-1|TRBV5-6|TRBD2
CASSLLAGGPQSYNEQFF
TGTGCCAGCAGCTTGCTAGCGGGGGGACCCCAAAGTTACAATGAGCAGTTCTTC
>once|TRBJ1-4|TRBV30|.
CAWRRDSEKLFF
TGTGCCTGGAGAAGAGACTCGGAAAAACTGTTTTTT
>.|TRBJ2-1|TRBV10-3|TRBD2
CAIGREGNEQFF
TGTGCCATCGGCAGGGAGGGCAATGAGCAGTTCTTC
>.|TRBJ1-1|TRBV5-8|.
CASSLRQGLEAFF
TGTGCCAGCAGCTTGCGGCAGGGGCTTGAAGCTTTCTTT
>.|TRBJ1-6|TRBV11-2|.
CASSPSLNTPVGNSPLHF
TGTGCCAGCAGCCCGTCTCTTAACACTCCGGTCGGGAATTCACCCCTCCACTTT
>.|TRBJ2-5|TRBV30|TRBD1
CAWSRQGETQYF
TGTGCCTGGAGTCGACAGGGTGAGACCCAGTACTTC
>.|TRBJ1-1|TRBV6-5|.
CASSYSGQMNTEAFF
TGTGCCAGCAGTTACTCAGGACAGATGAACACTGAAGCTTTCTTT
>.|TRBJ2-7|TRBV2|TRBD2
CASSEGLAGFYEQYF
TGTGCCAGCAGTGAAGGGCTAGCGGGATTCTACGAGCAGTACTTC
>.|TRBJ2-3|TRBV2|TRBD2
CAQHGGTSGGSTDTQYF
TGTGCCCAGCACGGGGGGACTAGCGGGGGGAGCACAGATACGCAGTATTTT
>.|TRBJ1-4|TRBV7-2|.
CASRMSNEKLFF
TGTGCCAGCCGTATGTCTAATGAAAAACTGTTTTTT
>.|TRBJ2-4|TRBV28|TRBD1
CASSRTGGHIQYF
TGTGCCAGCAGCCGGACAGGGGGTCACATTCAGTACTTC
>.|TRBJ1-1|TRBV29-1|.
CSGASGGTAFF
TGCAGCGGGGCCTCCGGGGGGACAGCTTTCTTT
>.|TRBJ1-3|TRBV6-5|.
CASSYTQMPPGNTIYF
TGTGCCAGCAGTTACACACAGATGCCGCCTGGAAACACCATATATTTT
>.|TRBJ1-6|TRBV19|.
CASSTDWSRNSPLHF
TGTGCCAGTAGTACGGACTGGTCCCGAAATTCACCCCTCCACTTT